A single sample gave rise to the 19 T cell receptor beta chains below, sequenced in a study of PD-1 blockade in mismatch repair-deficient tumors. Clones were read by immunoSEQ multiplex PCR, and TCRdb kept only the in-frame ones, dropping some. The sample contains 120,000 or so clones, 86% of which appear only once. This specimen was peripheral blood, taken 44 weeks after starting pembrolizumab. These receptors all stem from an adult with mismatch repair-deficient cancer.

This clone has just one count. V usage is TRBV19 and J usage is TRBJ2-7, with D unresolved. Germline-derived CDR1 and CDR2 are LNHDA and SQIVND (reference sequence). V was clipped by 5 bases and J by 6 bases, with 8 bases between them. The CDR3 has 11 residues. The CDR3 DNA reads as TGTGCCAGTAGTCAAGGTCCCGAGCAGTACTTC. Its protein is CASSQGPEQYF. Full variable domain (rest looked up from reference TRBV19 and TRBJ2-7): DGGITQSPKYLFRKEGQNVTLSCEQNLNHDAMYWYRQDPGQGLRLIYYSQIVNDFQKGDIAEGYSVSREKKESFPLTVTSAQKNPTAFYLCASSQGPEQYFGPGTRLTVT.

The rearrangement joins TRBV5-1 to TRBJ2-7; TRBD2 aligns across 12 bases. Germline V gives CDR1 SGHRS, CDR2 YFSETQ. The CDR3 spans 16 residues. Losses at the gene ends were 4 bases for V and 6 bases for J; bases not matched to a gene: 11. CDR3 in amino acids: CASSPRRLAGDGEQYF. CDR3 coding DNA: TGCGCCAGCAGCCCCCGCCGACTAGCGGGAGACGGCGAGCAGTACTTC.

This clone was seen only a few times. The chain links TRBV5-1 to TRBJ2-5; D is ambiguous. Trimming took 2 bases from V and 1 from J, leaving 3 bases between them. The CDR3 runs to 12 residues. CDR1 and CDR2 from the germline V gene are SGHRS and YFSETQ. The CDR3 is CASSFSQETQYF. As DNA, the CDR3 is TGCGCCAGCAGCTTCAGCCAAGAGACCCAGTACTTC.

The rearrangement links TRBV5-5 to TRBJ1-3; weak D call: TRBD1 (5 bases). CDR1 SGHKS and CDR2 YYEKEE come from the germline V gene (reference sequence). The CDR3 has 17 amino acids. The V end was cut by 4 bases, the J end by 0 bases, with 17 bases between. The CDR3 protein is CASSLGTLKSSGNTIYF. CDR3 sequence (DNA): TGTGCCAGCAGCCTAGGGACCCTCAAGAGCTCTGGAAACACCATATATTTT.

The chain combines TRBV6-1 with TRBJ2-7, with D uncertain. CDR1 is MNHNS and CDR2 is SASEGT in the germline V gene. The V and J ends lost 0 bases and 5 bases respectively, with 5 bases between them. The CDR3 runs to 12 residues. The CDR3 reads CASSEALHEQYF. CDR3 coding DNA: TGTGCCAGCAGTGAAGCGTTGCACGAGCAGTACTTC.

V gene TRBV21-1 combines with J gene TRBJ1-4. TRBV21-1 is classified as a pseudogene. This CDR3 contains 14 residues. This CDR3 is CASSPRSRDEKLFF. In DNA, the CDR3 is TGTGCCAGCAGCCCGCGATCGAGGGATGAAAAACTGTTTTTT.

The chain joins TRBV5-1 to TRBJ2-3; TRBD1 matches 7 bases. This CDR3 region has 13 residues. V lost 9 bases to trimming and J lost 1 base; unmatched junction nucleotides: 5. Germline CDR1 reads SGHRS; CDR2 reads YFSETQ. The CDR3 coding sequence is TGCGCCACTAAGCAGGGGGGCACAGATACGCAGTATTTT. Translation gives CATKQGGTDTQYF.

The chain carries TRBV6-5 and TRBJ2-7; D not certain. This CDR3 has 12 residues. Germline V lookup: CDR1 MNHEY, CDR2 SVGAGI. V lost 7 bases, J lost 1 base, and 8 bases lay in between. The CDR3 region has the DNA TGTGCCAGCAACAGCGTTTCCTACGAGCAGTACTTC. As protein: CASNSVSYEQYF.

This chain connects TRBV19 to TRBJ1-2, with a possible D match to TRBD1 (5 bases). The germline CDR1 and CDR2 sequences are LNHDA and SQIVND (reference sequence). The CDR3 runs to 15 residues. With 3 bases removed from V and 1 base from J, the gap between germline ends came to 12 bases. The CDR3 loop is CASSIDGGRNYGYTF. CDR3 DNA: TGTGCCAGTAGTATCGACGGGGGTCGTAACTATGGCTACACCTTC.

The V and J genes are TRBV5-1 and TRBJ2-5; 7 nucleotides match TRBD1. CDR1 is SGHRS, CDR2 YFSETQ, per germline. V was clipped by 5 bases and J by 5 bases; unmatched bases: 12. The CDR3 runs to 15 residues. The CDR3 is CASRGQVAGRETQYF. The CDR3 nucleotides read TGCGCCAGCAGAGGACAGGTCGCGGGTCGCGAGACCCAGTACTTC.

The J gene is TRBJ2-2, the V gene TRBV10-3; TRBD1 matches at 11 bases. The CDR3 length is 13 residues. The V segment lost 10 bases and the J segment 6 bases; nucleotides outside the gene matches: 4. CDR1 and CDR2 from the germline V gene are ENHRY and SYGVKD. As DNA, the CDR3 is TGTGCCACCTCGGGACAGGGGGCCGGGGAGCTGTTTTTT. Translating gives CATSGQGAGELFF.

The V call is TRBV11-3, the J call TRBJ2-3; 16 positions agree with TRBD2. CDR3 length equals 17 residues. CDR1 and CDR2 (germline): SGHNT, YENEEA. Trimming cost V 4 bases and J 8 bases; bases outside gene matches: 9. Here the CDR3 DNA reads TGTGCCAGCAGCTCAGGGACTAGCGGGAGGGCCAGGAGTACGCAGTATTTT. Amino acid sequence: CASSSGTSGRARSTQYF.

CDR3: CASSMLQGAGEKLFF. The DNA of the CDR3 is TGTGCCAGCAGTATGCTACAGGGAGCGGGTGAAAAACTGTTTTTT. The V and J genes are TRBV27 and TRBJ1-4; the D gene is possibly TRBD1 (6 bases). Trimming shortened V by 5 bases and J by 7 bases, and 17 bases separated the two germline ends. Germline CDR1 and CDR2: MNHEY and SMNVEV (reference sequence). The CDR3 consists of 15 residues.

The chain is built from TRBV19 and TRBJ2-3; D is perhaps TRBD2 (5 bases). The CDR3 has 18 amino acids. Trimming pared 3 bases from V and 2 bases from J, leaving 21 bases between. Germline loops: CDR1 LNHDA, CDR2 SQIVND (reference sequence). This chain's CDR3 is CASSMTGHWGEFTDTQYF. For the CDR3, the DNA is TGTGCCAGTAGTATGACCGGCCATTGGGGAGAGTTCACAGATACGCAGTATTTT.

CDR3 loop: CASSLLGTAGEQYF. Here the CDR3 DNA reads TGCGCCAGCAGCTTGTTGGGGACAGCGGGGGAGCAGTACTTC. The rearrangement uses TRBV5-1 and TRBJ2-7; either TRBD1 or TRBD2 may fit D (7 bases each). CDR3 length: 14 residues. CDR1 is SGHRS, CDR2 YFSETQ, per germline. Trimming took off 1 base at V and 7 bases at J, with 15 bases between the two ends.

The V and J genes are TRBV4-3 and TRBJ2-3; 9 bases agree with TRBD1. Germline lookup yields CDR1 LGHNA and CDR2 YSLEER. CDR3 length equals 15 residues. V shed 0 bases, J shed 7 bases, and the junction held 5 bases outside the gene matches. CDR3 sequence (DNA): TGCGCCAGCAGCCAAGATTGGACAGGGGAAAATACGCAGTATTTT. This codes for CASSQDWTGENTQYF.

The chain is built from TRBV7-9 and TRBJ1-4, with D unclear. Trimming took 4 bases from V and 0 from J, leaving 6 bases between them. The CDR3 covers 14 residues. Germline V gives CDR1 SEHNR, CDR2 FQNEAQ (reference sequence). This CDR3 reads CASSSSSTNEKLFF. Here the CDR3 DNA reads TGTGCCAGCAGCTCTTCCTCAACTAATGAAAAACTGTTTTTT. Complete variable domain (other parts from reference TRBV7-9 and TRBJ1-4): DTGVSQNPRHKITKRGQNVTFRCDPISEHNRLYWYRQTLGQGPEFLTYFQNEAQLEKSRLLSDRFSAERPKGSFSTLEIQRTEQGDSAMYLCASSSSSTNEKLFFGSGTQLSVL.

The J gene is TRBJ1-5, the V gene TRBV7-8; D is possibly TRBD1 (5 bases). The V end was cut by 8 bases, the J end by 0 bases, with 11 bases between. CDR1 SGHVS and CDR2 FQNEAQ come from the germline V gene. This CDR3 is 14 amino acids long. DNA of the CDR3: TGTGCCAGCCGGGACCTTTATAGCAATCAGCCCCAGCATTTT. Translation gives CASRDLYSNQPQHF.

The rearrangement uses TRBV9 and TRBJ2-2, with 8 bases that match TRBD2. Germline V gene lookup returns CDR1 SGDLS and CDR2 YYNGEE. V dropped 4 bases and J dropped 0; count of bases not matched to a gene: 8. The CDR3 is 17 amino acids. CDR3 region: CASSPPLAGPNTGELFF. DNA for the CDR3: TGTGCCAGCAGCCCCCCCCTAGCGGGCCCGAACACCGGGGAGCTGTTTTTT.